This T cell receptor (beta chain) comes out of a study of blood T cell repertoires in COVID-19. Study information: The United States, Italy and Spain provided the acute and convalescent COVID-19 samples. PBMCs, B-cell-depleted T cells, or T cells were the source of the cDNA or gDNA that made up the material.

In the original analysis: Scientists estimated how many nucleated cells there were by amplifying reference gene primers. Profiled with immunoSEQ multiplex PCR; TCRdb holds only in-frame clones, not every one. V, J and clone size were drawn from that table, and D and trimming were deduced from the DNA. Seen here are about 250,000 clones, about 80% observed once, and the top ten hold about 8.1%. CDR1 MNHEY and CDR2 SVGEGT come from the germline V gene. The CDR3 consists of 16 residues. V lost 6 bases and J lost 1, with 18 bases in between. This rearrangement joins TRBV6-2 or TRBV6-3 to TRBJ2-5; a possible D gene is TRBD2 (6 bases). The sequence derives from an older man with acute or convalescent COVID-19. The sequencing input was peripheral blood. This CDR3 reads CASSQLAKGGQETQYF. The CDR3 DNA reads TGTGCCAGCAGCCAACTCGCGAAGGGAGGCCAAGAGACCCAGTACTTC.